These 16 T cell receptor beta chains were sequenced from one sample in a study of lymphopenia after photon versus proton radiotherapy. Repertoires were generated with immunoSEQ multiplex PCR, while TCRdb's copy carries only in-frame clones and drops some. This sample has about 25,000 clones, with approximately 88% found just once. The sample was peripheral blood, taken from a patient treated with photon-based radiotherapy. The receptors stem from a man aged 50 to 60 with gastric cancer.

The genes are TRBV11-2 and TRBJ1-2; 7 nucleotides match TRBD1. Germline CDR1 SGHAT, CDR2 FQNNGV. The CDR3 runs to 14 residues. The ends lost 3 bases at V and 4 bases at J; junction bases unmatched: 5. The CDR3 reads CASSLGDRPYGYTF. The CDR3 region has the DNA TGTGCCAGCAGCTTGGGGGACAGACCCTATGGCTACACCTTC.

J is TRBJ1-2 and V is TRBV2; unclear D gene. Germline V gene lookup returns CDR1 SNHLY and CDR2 FYNNEI. Trimming pared 4 bases from V and 3 bases from J, leaving 3 bases between. This CDR3 region has 11 residues. This chain's CDR3 is CASSGHYGYTF. CDR3 in DNA: TGTGCCAGCAGTGGCCACTATGGCTACACCTTC.

This clone turned up a few times. The CDR3 reads CASSEPQGWNTIYF. The DNA of the CDR3 is TGTGCCAGCAGCGAACCTCAGGGGTGGAACACCATATATTTT. V gene TRBV6-6 combines with J gene TRBJ1-3; possibly TRBD1 for D (6 bases). Per germline, CDR1 MNHNY and CDR2 SVGAGI (reference sequence). The CDR3 is 14 amino acids. The V end was cut by 6 bases, the J end by 7 bases, with 16 bases between.

The rearrangement uses TRBV28 and TRBJ1-5; 10 bases are shared with TRBD1. CDR1 and CDR2 (germline): MDHEN, SYDVKM. V lost 3 bases to trimming and J lost 3 bases; unmatched junction nucleotides: 5. This CDR3 is 16 amino acids long. The CDR3 is CASSFWGQGFNQPQHF. CDR3 in DNA: TGTGCCAGCAGTTTCTGGGGACAGGGGTTCAATCAGCCCCAGCATTTT.

The V and J genes are TRBV7-3 and TRBJ1-2, with D tentatively TRBD1 (6 bases). CDR1 is SGHTA and CDR2 is FQGTGA in the germline V gene. The CDR3 has 13 residues. V was cut by 6 bases and J by 6 bases, with 14 bases left in between. CDR3 bases: TGTGCCAGCAGAGCAAGGGGGGGCCATGGCTACACCTTC. Its protein is CASRARGGHGYTF.

V gene TRBV13 combines with J gene TRBJ2-5; TRBD1 is a possible D gene (5 bases). With 3 bases removed from V and 5 bases from J, the gap between germline ends came to 13 bases. The CDR3 contains 14 residues. CDR1 and CDR2 (germline): PRHDT, FYEKMQ (reference sequence). CDR3 in DNA: TGTGCCAGCAGCTTCAAACAGGACGGCGAGACCCAGTACTTC. This codes for CASSFKQDGETQYF.

The V gene is TRBV30, the J gene TRBJ1-1; possibly TRBD1 for D (6 bases). V was trimmed by 2 bases and J by 0 bases, leaving 10 bases between them. The germline V gene encodes CDR1 GTSNPN and CDR2 SVGIG (reference sequence). The CDR3 spans 14 residues. The DNA of the CDR3 is TGTGCCTGGAGTAGACAGGTCCTGAACACTGAAGCTTTCTTT. Its protein product is CAWSRQVLNTEAFF.

V and J are TRBV9 and TRBJ1-1; 12 bases are a match to TRBD1. Trimming removed 4 bases from V and 11 bases from J; junction bases left unmatched: 9. The CDR3 is made up of 14 amino acids. Germline-derived CDR1 and CDR2 are SGDLS and YYNGEE. The CDR3 nucleotides are TGTGCCAGCAGCACCGGGACAGGGGGCTTTAAGGCTTTCTTT. Its translation is CASSTGTGGFKAFF.

The rearrangement uses TRBV9 and TRBJ1-2; no clear D gene. CDR3 length: 11 amino acids. V lost 3 bases and J 8 bases, leaving 8 bases between the germline ends. Germline V CDR1 and CDR2: SGDLS, YYNGEE. The CDR3 DNA follows: TGTGCCAGCAGCGGAGTAGGAGGCTACACCTTC. Translating it yields CASSGVGGYTF.

The chain has TRBV19 and TRBJ1-3; D gene ambiguous. The CDR3 has 14 amino acids. Per germline, CDR1 LNHDA and CDR2 SQIVND (reference sequence). Trimming removed 5 bases at V and 0 bases at J, with 8 bases between. In nucleotides, the CDR3 is TGTGCCAGTAGTGTCAGCAGCTCTGGAAACACCATATATTTT. It yields the protein CASSVSSSGNTIYF.

The V and J genes are TRBV19 and TRBJ1-1; D unresolved. CDR3 size: 13 residues. V lost 4 bases, J lost 5 bases, and 11 bases lay in between. The V gene's germline CDR1 is LNHDA and CDR2 SQIVND (reference sequence). The CDR3 loop reads CASSKQQMTEAFF. As DNA, the CDR3 is TGTGCCAGTAGTAAACAACAAATGACTGAAGCTTTCTTT.

The sample holds one count of this clone. The V gene is TRBV5-1, the J gene TRBJ2-1; no reliable D call. The CDR3 loop spans 12 amino acids. The V gene lost 4 bases and the J gene lost 4 bases, with 6 bases spanning the gap. The germline gives CDR1 SGHRS, CDR2 YFSETQ. The chain's CDR3 is CASSRKYNEQFF. CDR3 in DNA: TGCGCCAGCAGCCGCAAATACAATGAGCAGTTCTTC.

The chain is built from TRBV6-7 and TRBJ2-3; D might be TRBD2 (6 bases). TRBV6-7 is an ORF; its function is uncertain. The CDR3 totals 15 residues. The V gene lost 8 bases and the J gene lost 0 bases, with 15 bases spanning the gap. The CDR3 sequence: CASFKRGLSTDTQYF. CDR3 nucleotide sequence: TGTGCCAGCTTCAAACGGGGGTTAAGCACAGATACGCAGTATTTT.

The chain recombines TRBV19 with TRBJ2-7; D may be TRBD2 (6 bases). Germline V gene sequence: CDR1 LNHDA, CDR2 SQIVND (reference sequence). V lost 3 bases, J lost 7 bases, and 13 bases lay in between. The CDR3 extends over 13 amino acids. The CDR3 protein is CASSIFGGQEQYV. In DNA, the CDR3 is TGTGCCAGTAGTATTTTCGGGGGTCAAGAGCAGTACGTC.

The sample holds a few counts of this clone. The rearrangement uses TRBV2 and TRBJ1-5, with D tentatively TRBD1 (5 bases). V lost 5 bases and J lost 6, with 17 bases in between. Germline V gives CDR1 SNHLY, CDR2 FYNNEI. The CDR3 length is 15 residues. The CDR3 reads CASSTTVGRSQPQHF. In nucleotides, the CDR3 is TGTGCCAGCAGTACGACAGTGGGCAGGAGTCAGCCCCAGCATTTT. Complete variable domain (other parts from reference TRBV2 and TRBJ1-5): EPEVTQTPSHQVTQMGQEVILRCVPISNHLYFYWYRQILGQKVEFLVSFYNNEISEKSEIFDDQFSVERPDGSNFTLKIRSTKLEDSAMYFCASSTTVGRSQPQHFGDGTRLSIL.

The chain combines TRBV19 with TRBJ1-5; 8 bases map to TRBD1. The CDR3 has 13 amino acids. In germline, CDR1 is LNHDA, CDR2 SQIVND (reference sequence). V lost 9 bases and J lost 6; bases outside the gene matches: 7. The CDR3 reads CASRTGRCQPQHF. The CDR3 coding sequence is TGTGCCAGCCGGACAGGGAGGTGTCAGCCCCAGCATTTT.